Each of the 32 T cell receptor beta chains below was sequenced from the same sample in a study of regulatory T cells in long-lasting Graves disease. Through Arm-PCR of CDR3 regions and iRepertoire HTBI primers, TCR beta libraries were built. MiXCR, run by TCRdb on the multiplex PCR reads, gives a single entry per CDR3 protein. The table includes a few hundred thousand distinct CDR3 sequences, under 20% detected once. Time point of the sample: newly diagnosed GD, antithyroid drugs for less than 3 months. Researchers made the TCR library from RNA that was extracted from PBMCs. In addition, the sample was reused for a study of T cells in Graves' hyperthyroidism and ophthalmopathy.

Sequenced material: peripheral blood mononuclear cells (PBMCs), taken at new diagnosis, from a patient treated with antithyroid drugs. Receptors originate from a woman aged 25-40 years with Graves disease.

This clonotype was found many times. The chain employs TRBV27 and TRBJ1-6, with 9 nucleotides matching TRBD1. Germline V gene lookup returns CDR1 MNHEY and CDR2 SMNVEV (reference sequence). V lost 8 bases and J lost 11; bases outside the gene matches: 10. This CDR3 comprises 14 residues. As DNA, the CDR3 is TGTGCCAGCTCCGAGGACAGGGGATTACCACCCCTCCACTTT. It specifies CASSEDRGLPPLHF.

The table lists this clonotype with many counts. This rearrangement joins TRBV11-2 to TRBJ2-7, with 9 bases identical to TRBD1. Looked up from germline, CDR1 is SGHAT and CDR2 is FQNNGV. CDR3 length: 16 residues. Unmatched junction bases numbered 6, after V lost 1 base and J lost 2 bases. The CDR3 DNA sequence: TGTGCCAGCAGCTTAGTGCGCGGGACAGGGACCTACGAGCAGTACTTC. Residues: CASSLVRGTGTYEQYF. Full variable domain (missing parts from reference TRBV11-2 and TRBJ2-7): EAGVAQSPRYKIIEKRQSVAFWCNPISGHATLYWYQQILGQGPKLLIQFQNNGVVDDSQLPKDRFSAERLKGVDSTLKIQPAKLEDSAVYLCASSLVRGTGTYEQYFGPGTRLTVT.

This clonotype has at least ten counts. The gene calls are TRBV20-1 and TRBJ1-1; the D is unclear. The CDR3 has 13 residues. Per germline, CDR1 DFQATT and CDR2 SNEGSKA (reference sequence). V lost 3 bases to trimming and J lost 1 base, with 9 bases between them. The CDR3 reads CSARRNQNTEAFF. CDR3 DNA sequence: TGCAGTGCTAGGCGGAATCAGAACACTGAAGCTTTCTTT.

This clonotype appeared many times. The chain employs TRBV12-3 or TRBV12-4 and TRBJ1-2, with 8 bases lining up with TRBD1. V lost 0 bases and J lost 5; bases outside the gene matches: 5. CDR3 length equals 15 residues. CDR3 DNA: TGTGCCAGCAGTTTAGCGGGGACAGGAGAATATGGCTACACCTTC. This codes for CASSLAGTGEYGYTF.

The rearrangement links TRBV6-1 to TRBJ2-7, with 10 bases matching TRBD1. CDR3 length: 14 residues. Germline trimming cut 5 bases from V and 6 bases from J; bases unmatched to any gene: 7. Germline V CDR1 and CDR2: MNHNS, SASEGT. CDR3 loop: CASSTPGQGSEQYF. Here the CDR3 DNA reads TGTGCCAGCAGTACCCCGGGACAGGGGTCCGAGCAGTACTTC.

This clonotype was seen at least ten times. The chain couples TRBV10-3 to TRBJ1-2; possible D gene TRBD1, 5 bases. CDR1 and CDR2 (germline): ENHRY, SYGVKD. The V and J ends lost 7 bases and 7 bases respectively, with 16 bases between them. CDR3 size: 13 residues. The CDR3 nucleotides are TGTGCCATCAACTATGAGAACGGGGCTGGCTACACCTTC. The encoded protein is CAINYENGAGYTF.

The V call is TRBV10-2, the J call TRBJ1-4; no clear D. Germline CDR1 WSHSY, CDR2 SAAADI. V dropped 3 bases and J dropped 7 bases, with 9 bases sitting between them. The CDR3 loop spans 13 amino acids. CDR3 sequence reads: CASSEGRGEKLFF. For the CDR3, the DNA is TGCGCCAGCAGTGAAGGCAGAGGTGAAAAACTGTTTTTT.

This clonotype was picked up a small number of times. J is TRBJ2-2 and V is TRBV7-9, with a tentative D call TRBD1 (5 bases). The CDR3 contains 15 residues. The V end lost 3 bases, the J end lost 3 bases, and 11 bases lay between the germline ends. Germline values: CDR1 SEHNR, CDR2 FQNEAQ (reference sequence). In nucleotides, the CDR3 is TGTGCCAGCAGCTTCGGCAGGGCTGACACCGGGGAGCTGTTTTTT. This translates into CASSFGRADTGELFF.

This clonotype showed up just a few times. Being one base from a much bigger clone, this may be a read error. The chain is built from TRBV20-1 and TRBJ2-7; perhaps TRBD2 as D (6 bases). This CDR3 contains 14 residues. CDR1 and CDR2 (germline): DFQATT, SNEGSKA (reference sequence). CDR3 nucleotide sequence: TGCAGTGCAAGGGGACTCCAGATAACCTACGTGCAGTACTTC. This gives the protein CSARGLQITYVQYF.

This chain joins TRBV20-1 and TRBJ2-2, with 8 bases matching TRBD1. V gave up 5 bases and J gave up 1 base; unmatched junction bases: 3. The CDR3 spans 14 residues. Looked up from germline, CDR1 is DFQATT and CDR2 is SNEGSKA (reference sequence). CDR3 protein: CSAAGQENTGELFF. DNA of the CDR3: TGCAGTGCTGCGGGACAGGAGAACACCGGGGAGCTGTTTTTT.

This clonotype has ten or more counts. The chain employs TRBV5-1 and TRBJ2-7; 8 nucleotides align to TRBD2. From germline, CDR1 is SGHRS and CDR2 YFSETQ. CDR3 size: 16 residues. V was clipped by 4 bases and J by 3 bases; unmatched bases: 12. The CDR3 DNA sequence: TGCGCCAGCAGCCCCTCCCGAGGGACTAGGGTCTACGAGCAGTACTTC. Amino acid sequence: CASSPSRGTRVYEQYF. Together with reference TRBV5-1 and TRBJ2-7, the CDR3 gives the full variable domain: KAGVTQTPRYLIKTRGQQVTLSCSPISGHRSVSWYQQTPGQGLQFLFEYFSETQRNKGNFPGRFSGRQFSNSRSEMNVSTLELGDSALYLCASSPSRGTRVYEQYFGPGTRLTVT.

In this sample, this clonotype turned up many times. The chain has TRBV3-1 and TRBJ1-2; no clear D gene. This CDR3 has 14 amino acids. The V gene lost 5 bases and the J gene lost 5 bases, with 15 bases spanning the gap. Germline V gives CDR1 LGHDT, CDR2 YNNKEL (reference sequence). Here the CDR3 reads CASSGIDRTYGYTF. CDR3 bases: TGTGCCAGCAGCGGAATAGACCGCACGTATGGCTACACCTTC. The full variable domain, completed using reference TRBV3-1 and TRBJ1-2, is DTAVSQTPKYLVTQMGNDKSIKCEQNLGHDTMYWYKQDSKKFLKIMFSYNNKELIINETVPNRFSPKSPDKAHLNLHINSLELGDSAVYFCASSGIDRTYGYTFGSGTRLTVV.

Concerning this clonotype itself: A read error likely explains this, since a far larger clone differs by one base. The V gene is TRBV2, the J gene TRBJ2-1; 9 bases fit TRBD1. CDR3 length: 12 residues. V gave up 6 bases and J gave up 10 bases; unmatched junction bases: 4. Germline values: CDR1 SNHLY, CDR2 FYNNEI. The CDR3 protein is CASRRTGAEQFF. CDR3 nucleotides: TGTGCCAGCAGGCGGACAGGGGCCGAGCAGTTCTTC.

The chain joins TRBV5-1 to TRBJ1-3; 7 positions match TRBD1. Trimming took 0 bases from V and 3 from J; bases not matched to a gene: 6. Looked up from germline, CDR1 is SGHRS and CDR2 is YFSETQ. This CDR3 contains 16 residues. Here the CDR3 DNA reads TGCGCCAGCAGCTTGGCGGGACAGAGAGTTGGAAACACCATATATTTT. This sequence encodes CASSLAGQRVGNTIYF.

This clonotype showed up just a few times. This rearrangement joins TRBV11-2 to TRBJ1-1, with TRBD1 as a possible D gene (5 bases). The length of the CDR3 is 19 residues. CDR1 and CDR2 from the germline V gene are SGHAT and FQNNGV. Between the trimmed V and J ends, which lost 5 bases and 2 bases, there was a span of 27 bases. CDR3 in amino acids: CASSPKPYPQAGLNTEAFF. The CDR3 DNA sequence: TGTGCCAGCAGCCCGAAACCCTACCCACAGGCAGGCTTAAACACTGAAGCTTTCTTT.

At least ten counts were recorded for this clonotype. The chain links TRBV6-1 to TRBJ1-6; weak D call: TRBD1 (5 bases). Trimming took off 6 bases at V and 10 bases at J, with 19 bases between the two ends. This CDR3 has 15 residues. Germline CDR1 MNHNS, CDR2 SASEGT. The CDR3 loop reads CASRLRDSQLSPLHF. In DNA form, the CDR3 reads TGTGCCAGCAGGCTACGTGACAGCCAATTATCACCCCTCCACTTT.

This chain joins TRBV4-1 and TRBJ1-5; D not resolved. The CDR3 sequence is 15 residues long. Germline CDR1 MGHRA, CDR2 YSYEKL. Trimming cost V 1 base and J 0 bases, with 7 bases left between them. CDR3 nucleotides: TGCGCCAGCAGCCAAGTCCGACATAGCAATCAGCCCCAGCATTTT. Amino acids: CASSQVRHSNQPQHF.

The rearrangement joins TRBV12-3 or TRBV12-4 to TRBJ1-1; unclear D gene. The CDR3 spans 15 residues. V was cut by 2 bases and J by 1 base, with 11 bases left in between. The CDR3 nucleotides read TGTGCCAGCAGTTTAACAGTCGATCCGAACACTGAAGCTTTCTTT. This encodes CASSLTVDPNTEAFF.

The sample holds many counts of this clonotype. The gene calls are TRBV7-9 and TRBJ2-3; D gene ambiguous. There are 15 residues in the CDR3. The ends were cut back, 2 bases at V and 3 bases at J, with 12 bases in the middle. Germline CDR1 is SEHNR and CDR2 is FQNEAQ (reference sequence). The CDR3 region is CASSLRPLGTDTQYF. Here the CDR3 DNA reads TGTGCCAGCAGCTTACGTCCGCTTGGAACAGATACGCAGTATTTT.

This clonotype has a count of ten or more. CDR3 DNA sequence: TGTGCTAGTGGTTTGGTACTTGGGACCGATACTAACTATGGCTACACCTTC. This translates into CASGLVLGTDTNYGYTF. The V call is TRBV12-5, the J call TRBJ1-2; D perhaps matches TRBD1 (5 bases). This CDR3 region has 17 residues. V shed 0 bases and J shed 0 bases, with 14 bases lying between them. From germline, CDR1 is LGHNT and CDR2 FRNRAP.

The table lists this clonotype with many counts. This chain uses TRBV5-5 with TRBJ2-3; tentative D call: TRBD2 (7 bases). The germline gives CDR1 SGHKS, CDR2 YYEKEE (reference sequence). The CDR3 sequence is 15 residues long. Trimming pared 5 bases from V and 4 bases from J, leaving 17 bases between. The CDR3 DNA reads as TGTGCCAGCAGGGCGAGGGGGGGGGCCTCAGATACGCAGTATTTT. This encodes CASRARGGASDTQYF.

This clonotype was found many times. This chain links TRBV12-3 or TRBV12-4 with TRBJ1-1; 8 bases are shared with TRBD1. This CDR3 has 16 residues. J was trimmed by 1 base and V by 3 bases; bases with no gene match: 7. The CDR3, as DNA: TGTGCCAGCAGTTTGCGCCAGGGGGCTTCGAACACTGAAGCTTTCTTT. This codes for CASSLRQGASNTEAFF.

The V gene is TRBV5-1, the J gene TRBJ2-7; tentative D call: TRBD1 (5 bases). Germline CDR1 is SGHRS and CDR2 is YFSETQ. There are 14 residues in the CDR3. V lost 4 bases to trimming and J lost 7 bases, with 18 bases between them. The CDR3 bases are TGCGCCAGCAGCGGCTCGGGCAGGGTGCGGGAGCAGTACTTC. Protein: CASSGSGRVREQYF.

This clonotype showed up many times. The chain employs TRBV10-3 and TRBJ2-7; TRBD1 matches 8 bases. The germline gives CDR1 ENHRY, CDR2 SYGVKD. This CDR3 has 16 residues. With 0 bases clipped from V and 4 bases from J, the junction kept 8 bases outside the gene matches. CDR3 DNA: TGTGCCATCAGTGAGTCGATTAACAGGGGGTCTTACGAGCAGTACTTC. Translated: CAISESINRGSYEQYF.

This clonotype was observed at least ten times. The CDR3 here is CSAEGPTENSPLHF. CDR3 nucleotide sequence: TGCAGTGCCGAGGGCCCGACGGAGAATTCACCCCTCCACTTT. The V gene is TRBV20-1, the J gene TRBJ1-6; D not certain. This CDR3 region has 14 residues. Trimming cost V 6 bases and J 7 bases, with 16 bases left between them. Germline V gives CDR1 DFQATT, CDR2 SNEGSKA (reference sequence).

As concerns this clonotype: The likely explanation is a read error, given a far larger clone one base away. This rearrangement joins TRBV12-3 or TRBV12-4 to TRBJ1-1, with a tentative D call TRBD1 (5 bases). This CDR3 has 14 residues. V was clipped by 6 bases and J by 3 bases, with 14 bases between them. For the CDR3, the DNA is TGTGCCAGCAGCCATCGGGACTTGGACACTGAAGCTTTCTTT. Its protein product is CASSHRDLDTEAFF.

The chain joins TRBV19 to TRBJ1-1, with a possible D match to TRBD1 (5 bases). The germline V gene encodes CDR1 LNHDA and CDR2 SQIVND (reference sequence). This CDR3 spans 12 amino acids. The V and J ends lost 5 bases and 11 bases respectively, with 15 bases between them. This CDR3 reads CASSEAKGMAFF. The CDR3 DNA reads TGTGCCAGTAGTGAGGCGAAGGGGATGGCTTTCTTT.

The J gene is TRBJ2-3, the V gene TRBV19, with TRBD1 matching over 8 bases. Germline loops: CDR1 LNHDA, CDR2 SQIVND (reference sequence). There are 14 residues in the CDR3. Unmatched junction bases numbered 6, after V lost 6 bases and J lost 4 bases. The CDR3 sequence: CASRGQGSPDTQYF. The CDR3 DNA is TGTGCCAGTAGAGGACAGGGCTCGCCAGATACGCAGTATTTT.

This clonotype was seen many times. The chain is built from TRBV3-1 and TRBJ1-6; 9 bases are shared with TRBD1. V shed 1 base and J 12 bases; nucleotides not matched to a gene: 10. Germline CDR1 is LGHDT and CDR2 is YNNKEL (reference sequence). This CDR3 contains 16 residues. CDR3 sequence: CASSQGGTGRLLPLHF. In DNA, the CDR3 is TGTGCCAGCAGCCAAGGAGGGACAGGGAGGCTGTTACCCCTCCACTTT. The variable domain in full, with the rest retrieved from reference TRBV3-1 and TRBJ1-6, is DTAVSQTPKYLVTQMGNDKSIKCEQNLGHDTMYWYKQDSKKFLKIMFSYNNKELIINETVPNRFSPKSPDKAHLNLHINSLELGDSAVYFCASSQGGTGRLLPLHFGNGTRLTVT.

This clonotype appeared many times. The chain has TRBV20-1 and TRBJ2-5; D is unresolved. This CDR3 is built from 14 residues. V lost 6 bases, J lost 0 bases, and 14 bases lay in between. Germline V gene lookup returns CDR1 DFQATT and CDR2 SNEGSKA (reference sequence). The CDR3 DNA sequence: TGCAGTGCAAAAAGAGGACGGTACCAAGAGACCCAGTACTTC. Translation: CSAKRGRYQETQYF.

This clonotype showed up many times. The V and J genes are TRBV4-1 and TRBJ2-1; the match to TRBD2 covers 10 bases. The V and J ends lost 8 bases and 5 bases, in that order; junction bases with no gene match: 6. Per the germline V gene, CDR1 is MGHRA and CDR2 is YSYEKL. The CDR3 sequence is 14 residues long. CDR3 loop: CASRGLAANNEQFF. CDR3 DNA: TGCGCCAGCCGCGGACTAGCGGCGAACAATGAGCAGTTCTTC.

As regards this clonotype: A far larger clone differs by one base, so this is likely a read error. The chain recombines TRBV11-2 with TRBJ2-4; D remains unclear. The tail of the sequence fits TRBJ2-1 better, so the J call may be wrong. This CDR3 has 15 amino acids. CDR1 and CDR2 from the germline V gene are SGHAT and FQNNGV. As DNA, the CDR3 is TGTGCCAGCAGCGCTTTGAGTAGCCCGTACAATGGGCAGTTCTTC. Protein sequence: CASSALSSPYNGQFF.